Below, 27 T cell receptor beta chains from the same sample are listed, as sequenced in a study of cytomegalovirus exposure and HLA in healthy donors. PCR employed 60 Vbeta and 13 Jbeta primers. The repertoire was sequenced with immunoSEQ multiplex PCR; TCRdb's copy has only in-frame clones and lacks some. Of about 190,000 clones listed, 81% are singletons. The sample taken for sequencing was PBMCs. The source is a man between 45 and 60 years old in good health and CMV-seronegative.

This chain joins TRBV5-4 and TRBJ2-4, with 8 bases lining up with TRBD2. Germline V gene sequence: CDR1 SGHNT, CDR2 YYREEE (reference sequence). The CDR3 has 14 residues. The V segment lost 4 bases and the J segment 8 bases; nucleotides outside the gene matches: 8. The CDR3 here is CASSRRGGRDIQYF. The CDR3 DNA reads as TGTGCCAGCAGCCGACGGGGGGGCCGAGACATTCAGTACTTC.

This rearrangement joins TRBV29-1 to TRBJ2-2; 7 positions match TRBD2. This CDR3 is built from 13 residues. Germline CDR1 SQVTM, CDR2 ANQGSEA. V lost 7 bases to trimming and J lost 1 base; unmatched junction nucleotides: 3. CDR3 protein: CSATGGNTGELFF. For the CDR3, the DNA is TGCAGCGCCACGGGGGGGAACACCGGGGAGCTGTTTTTT.

The chain recombines TRBV6-5 with TRBJ2-7, with D perhaps matching TRBD2 (6 bases). Germline V gives CDR1 MNHEY, CDR2 SVGAGI. Trimming removed 2 bases from V and 7 bases from J, with 12 bases in between. The CDR3 loop spans 13 amino acids. CDR3 nucleotide sequence: TGTGCCAGCAGTTACGGGGGACTGAGGGAGCAGTACTTC. Protein sequence: CASSYGGLREQYF.

The V gene is TRBV2, the J gene TRBJ1-1, with 9 bases identical to TRBD1. V gave up 6 bases and J gave up 11 bases; unmatched junction bases: 10. The CDR3 extends over 13 amino acids. Germline values: CDR1 SNHLY, CDR2 FYNNEI. Here the CDR3 DNA reads TGTGCCAGCAGAGGACAGGGGCGAAGGTCCGCTTTCTTT. Its protein is CASRGQGRRSAFF.

This clone was seen just once. The V and J genes are TRBV6-5 and TRBJ1-2; 7 bases line up with TRBD1. The germline CDR1 and CDR2 sequences are MNHEY and SVGAGI. V was clipped by 2 bases and J by 2 bases; unmatched bases: 8. The CDR3 extends over 16 amino acids. Written as DNA, the CDR3 is TGTGCCAGCAGTTACGCGTATACAGGGGTAAACTATGGCTACACCTTC. Protein product: CASSYAYTGVNYGYTF.

The count of this clone is one. This sequence joins TRBV15 and TRBJ1-1; 11 nucleotides agree with TRBD1. J was trimmed by 5 bases and V by 0 bases; bases with no gene match: 8. Germline CDR1 is LNHNV and CDR2 is YYDKDF (reference sequence). The CDR3 is 17 residues long. CDR3 sequence reads: CATSRDPGDRGRTEAFF. For the CDR3, the DNA is TGTGCCACCAGCAGAGATCCTGGGGACAGGGGGAGGACTGAAGCTTTCTTT. The full variable domain, rest sourced from reference TRBV15 and TRBJ1-1, is DAMVIQNPRYQVTQFGKPVTLSCSQTLNHNVMYWYQQKSSQAPKLLFHYYDKDFNNEADTPDNFQSRRPNTSFCFLDIRSPGLGDTAMYLCATSRDPGDRGRTEAFFGQGTRLTVV.

This clone appeared a single time. The V call is TRBV14, the J call TRBJ1-4; 8 bases are shared with TRBD1. Germline V gives CDR1 SGHDN, CDR2 FVKESK. The CDR3 covers 15 residues. The junction had 8 bases not matched to a gene; V was cut back by 4 bases and J by 7 bases. The CDR3 nucleotides read TGTGCCAGCAGCCCCCTACAGGGGGGGAGTGAAAAACTGTTTTTT. It specifies CASSPLQGGSEKLFF.

The gene calls are TRBV29-1 and TRBJ2-1, with 8 positions matching TRBD2. The V and J ends lost 3 bases and 6 bases, in that order; junction bases with no gene match: 13. The CDR3 has 16 residues. Germline CDR1 is SQVTM and CDR2 is ANQGSEA. Here the CDR3 reads CSVDGSGMAGGNEQFF. CDR3 sequence (DNA): TGCAGCGTTGACGGTAGCGGGATGGCGGGGGGCAATGAGCAGTTCTTC.

The chain uses TRBV6-1 and TRBJ2-7; tentatively, D is TRBD1 (5 bases). Trimming took 4 bases from V and 2 from J, leaving 15 bases between them. Germline V lookup: CDR1 MNHNS, CDR2 SASEGT. This CDR3 has 15 residues. The CDR3 region has the DNA TGTGCCAGCAGTGCCCGACTCAGCAGGGCCTACGAGCAGTACTTC. It is translated as CASSARLSRAYEQYF.

This clone was counted between two and nine times. J is TRBJ2-5 and V is TRBV10-3; D gene uncertain. Trimming cost V 0 bases and J 4 bases, with 6 bases left between them. CDR1 ENHRY and CDR2 SYGVKD come from the germline V gene. The CDR3 length is 13 residues. The CDR3 reads CAISESLRETQYF. The CDR3 DNA reads TGTGCCATCAGTGAGTCGCTCAGAGAGACCCAGTACTTC.

This rearrangement joins TRBV2 to TRBJ1-1, with 8 bases that match TRBD1. The trim removed 8 bases at V and 5 bases at J, leaving 10 bases unmatched. This CDR3 comprises 14 residues. The germline CDR1 and CDR2 sequences are SNHLY and FYNNEI. The chain's CDR3 is CASFQGAEKTEAFF. CDR3 nucleotides: TGTGCCAGCTTCCAGGGGGCTGAGAAGACTGAAGCTTTCTTT. Filled out from reference TRBV2 and TRBJ1-1, the complete variable domain reads EPEVTQTPSHQVTQMGQEVILRCVPISNHLYFYWYRQILGQKVEFLVSFYNNEISEKSEIFDDQFSVERPDGSNFTLKIRSTKLEDSAMYFCASFQGAEKTEAFFGQGTRLTVV.

Turning to this clone: The same CDR3 can be traced to other DNA sequences in this sample. The genes are TRBV27 and TRBJ1-2; possible D gene TRBD1, 5 bases. Germline V gene lookup returns CDR1 MNHEY and CDR2 SMNVEV (reference sequence). V shed 4 bases and J shed 2 bases, with 8 bases lying between them. The CDR3 runs to 13 residues. CDR3 amino acids: CASSSKGNYGYTF. The CDR3 DNA reads as TGTGCCAGCAGTTCGAAGGGGAACTATGGCTACACCTTC.

This clone appeared a single time. The chain links TRBV6-6 to TRBJ1-3; TRBD1 matches at 7 bases. With V trimmed by 6 bases and J by 0 bases, 5 bases remained unmatched. CDR1 MNHNY and CDR2 SVGAGI come from the germline V gene (reference sequence). This CDR3 contains 15 residues. The CDR3 is CASSRAGGSGNTIYF. CDR3 coding DNA: TGTGCCAGCAGCCGCGCAGGGGGCTCTGGAAACACCATATATTTT.

This sequence joins TRBV19 and TRBJ2-5; 9 bases agree with TRBD2. The CDR3 runs 16 residues. CDR1 is LNHDA and CDR2 is SQIVND in the germline V gene (reference sequence). Losses at the gene ends were 4 bases for V and 4 bases for J; bases not matched to a gene: 10. The CDR3 DNA reads as TGTGCCAGTAGTACCCGAGGTAGCGGGGGATTAGAGACCCAGTACTTC. This codes for CASSTRGSGGLETQYF.

This clone appeared once. The rearrangement uses TRBV18 and TRBJ2-1; TRBD2 might be the D (6 bases). The V end lost 0 bases, the J end lost 7 bases, and 10 bases lay between the germline ends. The CDR3 loop spans 14 amino acids. Looked up from germline, CDR1 is KGHSH and CDR2 is LQKENI. CDR3 region: CASSPPETRNEQFF. CDR3 DNA: TGTGCCAGCTCACCACCGGAGACTAGAAATGAGCAGTTCTTC.

This chain connects TRBV7-2 to TRBJ1-1; a possible D gene is TRBD1 (6 bases). V was pared by 5 bases and J by 4 bases, with 17 bases between. In germline, CDR1 is SGHTA, CDR2 FQGNSA. The CDR3 totals 15 residues. The CDR3 loop is CASSPRGRVGTEAFF. The CDR3, as DNA: TGTGCCAGCAGCCCCAGGGGTAGGGTGGGCACTGAAGCTTTCTTT.

The chain employs TRBV6-5 and TRBJ1-2; D perhaps matches TRBD1 (6 bases). Germline V gene data show CDR1 as MNHEY and CDR2 as SVGAGI. V shed 2 bases and J shed 4 bases, with 14 bases lying between them. The CDR3 length is 15 residues. In DNA form, the CDR3 reads TGTGCCAGCAGTTACAAATTACAGGGCTTCTATGGCTACACCTTC. Its protein product is CASSYKLQGFYGYTF.

The rearrangement joins TRBV19 to TRBJ1-5; D unclear. The ends were cut back, 6 bases at V and 0 bases at J, with 18 bases in the middle. The CDR3 has 17 residues. Germline values: CDR1 LNHDA, CDR2 SQIVND (reference sequence). CDR3 nucleotides: TGTGCCAGTAGCCCATTAACGCGGGCGACTAGCAATCAGCCCCAGCATTTT. It translates to CASSPLTRATSNQPQHF.

This clone was seen a few times. The chain is built from TRBV6-1 and TRBJ1-1; the D is unclear. Looked up from germline, CDR1 is MNHNS and CDR2 is SASEGT. The V and J ends lost 7 bases and 5 bases respectively, with 20 bases between them. This CDR3 comprises 15 residues. The CDR3 spells CASNPLGPRGTEAFF. In DNA, the CDR3 is TGTGCCAGCAATCCGCTTGGTCCTCGAGGAACTGAAGCTTTCTTT.

This clone was counted a single time. The rearrangement links TRBV7-2 to TRBJ1-4; the D is unclear. Germline V gene sequence: CDR1 SGHTA, CDR2 FQGNSA. The V end lost 5 bases, the J end lost 7 bases, and 17 bases lay between the germline ends. This CDR3 is 15 amino acids long. The DNA of the CDR3 is TGTGCCAGCAGCCCCGACACAGCTTCTGGTGAAAAACTGTTTTTT. Translation: CASSPDTASGEKLFF.

The CDR3 is CASSLVTGTYEQYF. The CDR3 bases are TGTGCCAGCAGCTTAGTTACCGGGACCTACGAGCAGTACTTC. The gene calls are TRBV11-2 and TRBJ2-7; TRBD2 might be the D (5 bases). Trimming left V 1 base short and J 2 bases short, with 9 bases between. The CDR3 sequence is 14 residues long. Germline CDR1 is SGHAT and CDR2 is FQNNGV.

Note on this clone: The identical CDR3 is also encoded by other nucleotide sequences in the sample. The chain has TRBV9 and TRBJ2-5; 8 nucleotides match TRBD1. The CDR3 has 16 amino acids. V lost 0 bases to trimming and J lost 4 bases; unmatched junction nucleotides: 8. Germline V lookup: CDR1 SGDLS, CDR2 YYNGEE. CDR3 amino acids: CASSVGTGSERETQYF. In DNA form, the CDR3 reads TGTGCCAGCAGCGTAGGGACAGGGAGTGAGAGAGAGACCCAGTACTTC.

In its sample, this clone was seen many times. This chain joins TRBV5-8 and TRBJ1-4; a weak D match, TRBD1 (5 bases). The CDR3 extends over 12 amino acids. Trimming left V 3 bases short and J 6 bases short, with 6 bases between. Per germline, CDR1 SGHTS and CDR2 YDEGEE. The chain's CDR3 is CASSWGDEKLFF. The CDR3 region has the DNA TGTGCCAGCAGCTGGGGGGATGAAAAACTGTTTTTT.

The chain links TRBV10-3 to TRBJ2-1; 8 bases fit TRBD1. The CDR3 has 13 residues. V shed 0 bases, J shed 14 bases, and the junction held 6 bases outside the gene matches. Germline V gene lookup returns CDR1 ENHRY and CDR2 SYGVKD. CDR3 DNA sequence: TGTGCCATCAGTGAGTCGGGGACAGGCATAGAGTTCTTC. Residues: CAISESGTGIEFF.

The chain combines TRBV7-9 with TRBJ2-1, with 7 bases matching TRBD2. CDR3 length: 16 residues. With V trimmed by 5 bases and J by 1 base, 8 bases remained unmatched. Looked up from germline, CDR1 is SEHNR and CDR2 is FQNEAQ (reference sequence). The CDR3 DNA sequence: TGTGCCAGCAGCATCTTTAGCGGGCTTTCCTACAATGAGCAGTTCTTC. This encodes CASSIFSGLSYNEQFF.

This clone showed up just a few times. The genes are TRBV6-6 and TRBJ2-7; 8 nucleotides align to TRBD1. Germline-derived CDR1 and CDR2 are MNHNY and SVGAGI (reference sequence). CDR3 size: 13 residues. The J segment lost 4 bases and the V segment lost 5 bases, leaving 4 bases of the junction unmatched. In nucleotides, the CDR3 is TGTGCCAGCAGTAAAGACAGGGGATACGAGCAGTACTTC. Translating gives CASSKDRGYEQYF.

This chain connects TRBV4-1 to TRBJ2-1; D perhaps matches TRBD2 (6 bases). This CDR3 spans 16 amino acids. The germline CDR1 and CDR2 sequences are MGHRA and YSYEKL. The V end was cut by 2 bases, the J end by 0 bases, with 11 bases between. The DNA of the CDR3 is TGCGCCAGCAGCCAATCACCGGGGGTCTCCTACAATGAGCAGTTCTTC. This sequence encodes CASSQSPGVSYNEQFF.